A selection of T cell receptor beta chains follows, all from one sample in a study of control samples from healthy donors and cancer patients. Repertoires were generated with immunoSEQ multiplex PCR, while TCRdb's copy carries only in-frame clones and drops some. This sample's table has 150,000 to 200,000 clones. The sequencing input was blood. The receptors come from a woman aged 30 to 39 in good health. Both conserved end residues are part of each CDR3. A D gene is named only where the DNA matches it firmly.

TRBV12-3/TRBV12-4	.	TRBJ2-7	CASSLGGNQYF	TGCGCCAGCAGTTTGGGGGGAAATCAGTACTTC
TRBV6-1	.	TRBJ1-2	CASSEDSHYGYTF	TGTGCCAGCAGTGAGGACAGCCACTATGGCTACACCTTC
TRBV27	.	TRBJ2-2	CASSPLQSPNTGELFF	TGTGCCAGCAGTCCCCTACAGTCACCCAACACCGGGGAGCTGTTTTTT
TRBV24-1	TRBD1	TRBJ2-2	CATTTGTGLPGELFF	TGTGCCACCACCACCGGGACAGGGCTTCCCGGGGAGCTGTTTTTT
TRBV7-2	TRBD1	TRBJ2-7	CASSLGRGQLYEQYF	TGTGCCAGCAGCTTAGGTAGGGGGCAGCTTTACGAGCAGTACTTC
TRBV29-1	TRBD1	TRBJ1-1	CSVLGQGGTYTEAFF	TGCAGCGTTCTCGGACAGGGGGGAACATACACTGAAGCTTTCTTT
TRBV24-1	TRBD2	TRBJ2-7	CATRNGGAGEQYF	TGTGCCACCAGAAACGGGGGGGCGGGCGAGCAGTACTTC
TRBV11-2	.	TRBJ1-6	CASSLGRPTYNSPLHF	TGTGCCAGCAGCTTAGGTAGACCGACCTATAATTCACCCCTCCACTTT
TRBV7-9	.	TRBJ2-7	CASSLDLRGYEQYF	TGTGCCAGCAGCTTAGATCTTCGGGGTTACGAGCAGTACTTC
TRBV20-1	.	TRBJ1-1	CSAPDIQAFF	TGCAGTGCGCCGGACATTCAGGCTTTCTTT
TRBV5-1	.	TRBJ1-4	CASSLYSATNEKLFF	TGCGCCAGCAGCCTTTACAGTGCAACTAATGAAAAACTGTTTTTT
TRBV3-1/TRBV3-2	.	TRBJ2-1	CASSQGSSYNEQFF	TGTGCCAGCAGCCAAGGCTCATCCTACAATGAGCAGTTCTTC
TRBV4-1	.	TRBJ1-1	CASRNGGPTEAFF	TGCGCCAGCAGGAACGGCGGCCCGACTGAAGCTTTCTTT
TRBV7-2	.	TRBJ2-1	CASSLDGTGSFSANEQFF	TGTGCCAGCAGCTTAGATGGGACGGGCAGCTTTTCCGCCAATGAGCAGTTCTTC
TRBV4-3	TRBD1	TRBJ2-1	CASSQPTGGKGNEQFF	TGCGCCAGCAGCCAACCTACAGGGGGCAAAGGTAATGAGCAGTTCTTC
TRBV13	TRBD1	TRBJ1-6	CASSLGIWDSYNSPLHF	TGTGCCAGCAGCTTAGGAATTTGGGACAGCTATAATTCACCCCTCCACTTT
TRBV3-1/TRBV3-2	.	TRBJ1-4	CASSPQSGEKLFF	TGTGCCAGCAGCCCCCAAAGTGGTGAAAAACTGTTTTTT
TRBV5-1	.	TRBJ2-1	CASSLVSDSYNEQFF	TGCGCCAGCAGCTTGGTGTCAGATAGCTACAATGAGCAGTTCTTC
TRBV13	TRBD2	TRBJ2-2	CASSLESSGAAGELFF	TGTGCCAGCAGCTTAGAATCTAGCGGGGCGGCCGGGGAGCTGTTTTTT
TRBV7-9	.	TRBJ1-2	CASSFRDNYGYTF	TGTGCCAGCAGCTTTAGAGACAACTATGGCTACACCTTC
TRBV19	TRBD1	TRBJ1-1	CASGTGTSEAFF	TGTGCCAGTGGGACAGGGACGTCTGAAGCTTTCTTT
TRBV18	TRBD1	TRBJ1-4	CASSPRPTGGQEKLFF	TGTGCCAGCTCACCACGACCCACAGGGGGGCAGGAAAAACTGTTTTTT
TRBV6-1	TRBD1	TRBJ2-7	CASSDPGDSYEQYF	TGTGCCAGCAGTGACCCCGGGGACAGCTACGAGCAGTACTTC
TRBV15	TRBD1	TRBJ1-5	CATSRDQGTEQPQHF	TGTGCCACCAGCAGAGATCAGGGGACAGAGCAGCCCCAGCATTTT
TRBV29-1	TRBD1	TRBJ2-2	CSVWGQTGELFF	TGCAGCGTTTGGGGACAGACCGGGGAGCTGTTTTTT
TRBV6-6	.	TRBJ2-7	CASRGSRSSYEQYF	TGTGCCAGCCGGGGCAGCAGGAGCTCCTACGAGCAGTACTTC
TRBV10-1	.	TRBJ1-1	CASSESSSGAFF	TGCGCCAGCAGTGAGTCGTCATCTGGAGCTTTCTTT
TRBV4-2	.	TRBJ1-2	CASSQELSGVDYGYTF	TGTGCCAGCAGCCAAGAACTATCGGGTGTGGACTATGGCTACACCTTC
TRBV6-5	.	TRBJ2-1	CASSPGLFGEQFF	TGTGCCAGCAGTCCCGGGTTGTTTGGTGAGCAGTTCTTC
TRBV12-3/TRBV12-4	.	TRBJ1-6	CASAASSRSPLHF	TGTGCCAGTGCCGCAAGTTCCCGTTCACCCCTCCACTTT
TRBV6-5	.	TRBJ1-1	CASSYAAGLNTEAFF	TGTGCCAGCAGTTACGCAGCGGGACTGAACACTGAAGCTTTCTTT
TRBV6-6	TRBD1	TRBJ1-3	CASIQGAPTGNTIYF	TGTGCCAGCATCCAGGGGGCGCCCACTGGAAACACCATATATTTT
TRBV7-6	.	TRBJ1-6	CASSENRETPLHF	TGTGCCAGCAGCGAAAACAGGGAGACACCCCTCCACTTT
TRBV10-3	.	TRBJ1-2	CAISWDDYGYTF	TGTGCCATCAGTTGGGACGACTATGGCTACACCTTC
TRBV25-1	.	TRBJ1-1	CASQRYTEAFF	TGTGCCAGTCAGAGGTACACTGAAGCTTTCTTT
TRBV6-2/TRBV6-3	.	TRBJ1-6	CASSRAQGGSPLHF	TGTGCCAGCAGTCGGGCCCAGGGTGGTTCACCCCTCCACTTT